This T cell receptor (beta chain) originates from a study of regulatory T cells in long-lasting Graves disease. Study-wide results and limits: Favoring TRBV28, TRBJ1-2 and TRBJ2-5 was a feature seen in persistent disease. The number of shared public clonotypes was higher in persistent patients (2,741) than new patients (966).

The germline V gene has CDR1 MDHEN and CDR2 SYDVKM. CDR3 size: 16 residues. The ends were cut back, 4 bases at V and 5 bases at J, with 20 bases in the middle. The time point: persistent/refractory GD, antithyroid drugs over 5 years with positive TRAb. Construction of the TCR library relied on RNA isolated from PBMCs. Through Arm-PCR of CDR3 regions and iRepertoire HTBI primers, TCR beta libraries were built. MiXCR, run by TCRdb on the multiplex PCR reads, gives a single entry per CDR3 protein. Of about 420,000 distinct CDR3 sequences in the sample, about 20% were seen once. In its sample, this clonotype was seen many times. The antigen is undetermined.

This clonotype was obtained from a female donor with Graves disease. The sequencing used peripheral blood mononuclear cells (PBMCs), collected when the disease was refractory, from a patient treated with antithyroid drugs. V gene TRBV28 combines with J gene TRBJ1-2; D remains ambiguous. The CDR3 sequence is CASSSTRYGSGYGYTF. The CDR3 nucleotides are TGTGCCAGCAGTTCCACCCGCTATGGGTCGGGATATGGCTACACCTTC.